This T cell receptor (beta chain) originates from a study of T-cell memory formation after mild COVID-19. Study findings and constraints: Day 37-peaking second-wave clones had unconfirmed SARS-CoV-2 specificity. Contracting CD4+ clones sat mainly in CM and EM; CD8+ in EMRA.

This clonotype was recorded only once. Its antigen is as yet unknown. The CDR3 has 13 residues. The germline gives CDR1 SGHTA, CDR2 FQGNSA. V gave up 4 bases and J gave up 4 bases, with 10 bases separating them. TCRdb re-analysed the 5' RACE reads in MiXCR, keeping a single row per CDR3 protein. Of 400,000 or so distinct CDR3 sequences listed, 15% to 25% are singletons. This TCR was recovered from an adult woman who had mild COVID-19 (a few samples of this study predate the infection). Cell type and time point are not known. The chain links TRBV7-2 to TRBJ1-2; D is ambiguous. Sequencing was carried out using PBMCs or a T cell subset sorted from them (not recorded which). The chain's CDR3 is CASSSNRLYGYTF. CDR3 DNA sequence: TGTGCCAGCAGCTCTAACAGACTCTATGGCTACACCTTC.